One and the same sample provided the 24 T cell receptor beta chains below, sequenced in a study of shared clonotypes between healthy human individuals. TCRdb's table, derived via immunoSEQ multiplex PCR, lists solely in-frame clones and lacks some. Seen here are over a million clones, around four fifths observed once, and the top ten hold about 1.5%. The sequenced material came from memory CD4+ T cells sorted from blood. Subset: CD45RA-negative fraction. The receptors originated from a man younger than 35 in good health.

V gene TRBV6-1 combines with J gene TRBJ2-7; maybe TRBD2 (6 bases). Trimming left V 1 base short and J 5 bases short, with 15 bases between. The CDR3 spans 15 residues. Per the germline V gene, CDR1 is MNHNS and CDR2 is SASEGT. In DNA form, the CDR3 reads TGTGCCAGCAGTGAAGATCCAGGGAGGATGAACGAGCAGTACTTC. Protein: CASSEDPGRMNEQYF.

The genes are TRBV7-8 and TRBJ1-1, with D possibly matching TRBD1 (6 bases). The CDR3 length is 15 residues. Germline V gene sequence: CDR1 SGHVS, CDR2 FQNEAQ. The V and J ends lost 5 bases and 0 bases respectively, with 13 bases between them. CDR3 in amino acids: CASSPRGGLNTEAFF. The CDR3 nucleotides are TGTGCCAGCAGCCCGAGAGGGGGATTGAACACTGAAGCTTTCTTT.

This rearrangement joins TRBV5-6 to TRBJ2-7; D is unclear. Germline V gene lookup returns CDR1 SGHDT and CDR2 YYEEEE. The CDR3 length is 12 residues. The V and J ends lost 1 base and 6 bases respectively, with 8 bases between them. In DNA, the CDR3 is TGTGCCAGCAGCTTGAGGGCCGGCGAGCAGTACTTC. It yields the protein CASSLRAGEQYF.

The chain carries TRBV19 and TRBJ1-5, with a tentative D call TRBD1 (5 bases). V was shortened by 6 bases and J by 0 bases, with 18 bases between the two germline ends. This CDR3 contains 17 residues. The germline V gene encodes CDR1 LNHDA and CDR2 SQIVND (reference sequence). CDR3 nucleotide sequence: TGTGCCAGTAGCCCCCCACGGCGGGGCTATAGCAATCAGCCCCAGCATTTT. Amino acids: CASSPPRRGYSNQPQHF.

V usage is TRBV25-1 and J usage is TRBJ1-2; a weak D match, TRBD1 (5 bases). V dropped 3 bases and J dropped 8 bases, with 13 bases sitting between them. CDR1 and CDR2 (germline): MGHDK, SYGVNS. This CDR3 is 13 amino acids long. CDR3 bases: TGTGCCAGCAGTGATTCCGGGGGAGTAGGCTACACCTTC. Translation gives CASSDSGGVGYTF.

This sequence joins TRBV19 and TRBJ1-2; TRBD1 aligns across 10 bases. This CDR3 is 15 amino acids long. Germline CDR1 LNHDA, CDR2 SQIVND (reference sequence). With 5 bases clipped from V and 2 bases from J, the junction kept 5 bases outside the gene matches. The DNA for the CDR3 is TGTGCCAGTAGTGCTGGGACAGGGGCCAACTATGGCTACACCTTC. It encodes CASSAGTGANYGYTF.

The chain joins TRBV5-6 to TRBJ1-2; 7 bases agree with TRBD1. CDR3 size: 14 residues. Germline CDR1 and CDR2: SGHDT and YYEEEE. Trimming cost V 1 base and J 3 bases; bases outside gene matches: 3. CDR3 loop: CASSLKGTDYGYTF. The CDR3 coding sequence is TGTGCCAGCAGCTTGAAGGGGACAGACTATGGCTACACCTTC.

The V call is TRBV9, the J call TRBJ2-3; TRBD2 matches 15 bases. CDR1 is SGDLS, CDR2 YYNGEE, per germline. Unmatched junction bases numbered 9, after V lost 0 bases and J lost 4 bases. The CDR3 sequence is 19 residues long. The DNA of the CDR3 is TGTGCCAGCAGCGTAGGACAGGGGGGACTAGCGGGAGGATCAGATACGCAGTATTTT. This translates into CASSVGQGGLAGGSDTQYF.

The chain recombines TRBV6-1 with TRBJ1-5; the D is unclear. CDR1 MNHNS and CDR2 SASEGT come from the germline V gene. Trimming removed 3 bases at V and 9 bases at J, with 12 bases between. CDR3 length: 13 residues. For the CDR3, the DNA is TGTGCCAGCAGTGACCCCGACCCGAGGCCCCAGCATTTT. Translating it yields CASSDPDPRPQHF.

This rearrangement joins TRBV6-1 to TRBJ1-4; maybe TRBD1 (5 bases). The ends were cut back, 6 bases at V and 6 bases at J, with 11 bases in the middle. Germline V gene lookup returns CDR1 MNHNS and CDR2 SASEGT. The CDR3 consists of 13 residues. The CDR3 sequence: CASRRAGDEKLFF. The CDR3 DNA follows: TGTGCCAGCAGGAGGGCGGGGGATGAAAAACTGTTTTTT.

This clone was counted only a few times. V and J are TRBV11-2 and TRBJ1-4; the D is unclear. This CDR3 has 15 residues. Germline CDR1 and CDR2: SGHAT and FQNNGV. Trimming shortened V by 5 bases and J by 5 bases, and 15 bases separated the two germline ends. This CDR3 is CASSLQVGLNEKLFF. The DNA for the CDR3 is TGTGCCAGCAGCCTCCAGGTGGGGTTGAATGAAAAACTGTTTTTT.

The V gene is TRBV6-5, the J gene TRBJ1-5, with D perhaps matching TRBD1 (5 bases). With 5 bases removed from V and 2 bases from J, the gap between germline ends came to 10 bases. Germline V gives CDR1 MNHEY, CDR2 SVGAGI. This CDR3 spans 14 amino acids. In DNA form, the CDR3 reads TGTGCCAGCAGTGCAGGGTTGGGCAATCAGCCCCAGCATTTT. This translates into CASSAGLGNQPQHF.

This CDR3 reads CASSSQGANNEQFF. The DNA for the CDR3 is TGTGCCAGCAGCTCCCAGGGGGCGAATAATGAGCAGTTCTTC. The rearrangement joins TRBV27 to TRBJ2-1; 8 bases match TRBD1. Germline V gene lookup returns CDR1 MNHEY and CDR2 SMNVEV (reference sequence). The CDR3 has 14 residues. V dropped 6 bases and J dropped 7; count of bases not matched to a gene: 8.

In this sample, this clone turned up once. For the CDR3, the DNA is TGTGCCAGCAGCTTACCGGGACCCCAAGAGACCCAGTACTTC. Translated: CASSLPGPQETQYF. The rearrangement joins TRBV5-4 to TRBJ2-5; D assignment may be TRBD1 or TRBD2 (5 bases each). The CDR3 contains 14 residues. The V gene's germline CDR1 is SGHNT and CDR2 YYREEE (reference sequence). V was cut by 2 bases and J by 1 base, with 9 bases left in between.

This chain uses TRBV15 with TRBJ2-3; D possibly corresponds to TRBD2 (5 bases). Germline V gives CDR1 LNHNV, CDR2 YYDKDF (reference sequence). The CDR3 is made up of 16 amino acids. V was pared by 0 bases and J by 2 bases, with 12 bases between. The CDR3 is CATSRDSEIPTDTQYF. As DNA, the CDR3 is TGTGCCACCAGCAGAGATAGCGAAATACCCACAGATACGCAGTATTTT.

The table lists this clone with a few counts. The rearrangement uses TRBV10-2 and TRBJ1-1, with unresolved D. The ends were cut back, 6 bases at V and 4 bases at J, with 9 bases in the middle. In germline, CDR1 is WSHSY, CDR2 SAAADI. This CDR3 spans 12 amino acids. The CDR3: CASSRLGTEAFF. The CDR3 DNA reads TGCGCCAGCAGCCGCTTGGGCACTGAAGCTTTCTTT.

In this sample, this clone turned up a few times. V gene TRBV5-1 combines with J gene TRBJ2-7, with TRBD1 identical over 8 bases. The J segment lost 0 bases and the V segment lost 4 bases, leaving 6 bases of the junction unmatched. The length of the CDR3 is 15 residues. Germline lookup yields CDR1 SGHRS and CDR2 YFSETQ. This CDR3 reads CASSPRTGISYEQYF. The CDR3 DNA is TGCGCCAGCAGCCCGAGGACAGGGATCTCCTACGAGCAGTACTTC. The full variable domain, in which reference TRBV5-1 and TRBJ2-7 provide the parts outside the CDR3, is KAGVTQTPRYLIKTRGQQVTLSCSPISGHRSVSWYQQTPGQGLQFLFEYFSETQRNKGNFPGRFSGRQFSNSRSEMNVSTLELGDSALYLCASSPRTGISYEQYFGPGTRLTVT.

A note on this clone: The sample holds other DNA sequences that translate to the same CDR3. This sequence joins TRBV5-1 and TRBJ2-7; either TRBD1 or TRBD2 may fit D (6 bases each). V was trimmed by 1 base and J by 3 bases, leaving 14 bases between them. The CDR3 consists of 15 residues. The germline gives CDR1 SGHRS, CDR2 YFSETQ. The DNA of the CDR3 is TGCGCCAGCAGCTTGCTTGGGGGGCCCCTCTACGAGCAGTACTTC. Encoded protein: CASSLLGGPLYEQYF.

DNA for the CDR3: TGTGCCAGCAGCGTAGAGCCGACGGAAGACAATGAGCAGTTCTTC. Amino acid sequence: CASSVEPTEDNEQFF. The rearrangement links TRBV9 to TRBJ2-1; D unclear. The CDR3 totals 15 residues. The germline CDR1 and CDR2 sequences are SGDLS and YYNGEE. The V end lost 0 bases, the J end lost 5 bases, and 12 bases lay between the germline ends. The complete variable domain, with remaining parts taken from reference TRBV9 and TRBJ2-1, reads DSGVTQTPKHLITATGQRVTLRCSPRSGDLSVYWYQQSLDQGLQFLIQYYNGEERAKGNILERFSAQQFPDLHSELNLSSLELGDSALYFCASSVEPTEDNEQFFGPGTRLTVL.

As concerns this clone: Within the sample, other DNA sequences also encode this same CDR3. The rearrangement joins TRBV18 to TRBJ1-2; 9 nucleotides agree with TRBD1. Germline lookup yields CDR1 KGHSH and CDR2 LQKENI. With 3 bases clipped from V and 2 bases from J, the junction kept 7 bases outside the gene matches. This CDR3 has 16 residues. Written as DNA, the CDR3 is TGTGCCAGCTCACCCACGGGACAGGGTTCGAACTATGGCTACACCTTC. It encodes CASSPTGQGSNYGYTF. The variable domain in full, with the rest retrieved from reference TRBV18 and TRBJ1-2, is NAGVMQNPRHLVRRRGQEARLRCSPMKGHSHVYWYRQLPEEGLKFMVYLQKENIIDESGMPKERFSAEFPKEGPSILRIQQVVRGDSAAYFCASSPTGQGSNYGYTFGSGTRLTVV.

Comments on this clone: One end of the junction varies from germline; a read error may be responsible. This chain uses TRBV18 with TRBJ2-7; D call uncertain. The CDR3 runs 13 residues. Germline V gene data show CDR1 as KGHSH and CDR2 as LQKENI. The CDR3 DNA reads TGTGCCAGCTCACCATTAGGATCGGGTCTCAACCACTTC. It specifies CASSPLGSGLNHF.

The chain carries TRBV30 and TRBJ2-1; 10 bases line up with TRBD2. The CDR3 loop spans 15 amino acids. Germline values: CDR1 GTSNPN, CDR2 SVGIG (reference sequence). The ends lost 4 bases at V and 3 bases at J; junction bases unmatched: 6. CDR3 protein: CAWKASGGNYNEQFF. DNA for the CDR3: TGTGCCTGGAAAGCTAGCGGGGGAAACTACAATGAGCAGTTCTTC.

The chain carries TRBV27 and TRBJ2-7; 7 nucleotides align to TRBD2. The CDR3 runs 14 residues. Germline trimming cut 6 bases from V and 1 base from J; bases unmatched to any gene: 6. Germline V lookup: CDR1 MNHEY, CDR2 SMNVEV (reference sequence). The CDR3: CASRGGGASYEQYF. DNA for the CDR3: TGTGCCAGCAGGGGGGGAGGGGCATCCTACGAGCAGTACTTC.

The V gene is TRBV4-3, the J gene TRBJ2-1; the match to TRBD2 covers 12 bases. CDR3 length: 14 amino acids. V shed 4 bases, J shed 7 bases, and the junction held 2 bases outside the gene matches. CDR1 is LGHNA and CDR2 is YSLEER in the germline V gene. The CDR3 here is CASSLTSGGNEQFF. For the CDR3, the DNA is TGCGCCAGCAGCCTGACTAGCGGGGGTAATGAGCAGTTCTTC.